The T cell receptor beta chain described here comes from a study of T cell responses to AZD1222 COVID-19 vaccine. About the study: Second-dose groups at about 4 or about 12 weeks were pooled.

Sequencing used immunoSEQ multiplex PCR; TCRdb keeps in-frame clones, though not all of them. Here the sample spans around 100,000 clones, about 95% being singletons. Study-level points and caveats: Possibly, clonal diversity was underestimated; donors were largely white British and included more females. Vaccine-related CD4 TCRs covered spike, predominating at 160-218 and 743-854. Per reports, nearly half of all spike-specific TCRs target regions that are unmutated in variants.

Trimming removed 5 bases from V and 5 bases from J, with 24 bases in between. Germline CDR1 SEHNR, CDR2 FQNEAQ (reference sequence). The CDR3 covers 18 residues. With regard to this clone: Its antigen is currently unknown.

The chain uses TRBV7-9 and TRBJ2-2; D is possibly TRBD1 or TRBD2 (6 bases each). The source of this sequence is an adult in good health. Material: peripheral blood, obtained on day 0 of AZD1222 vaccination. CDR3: CASSLISGGGTGTGELFF. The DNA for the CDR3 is TGTGCCAGCAGCCTTATATCCGGGGGCGGAACGGGAACCGGGGAGCTGTTTTTT.